This TCR beta chain was observed in a study of blood T cell repertoires in COVID-19. V gave up 0 bases and J gave up 1 base, with 6 bases separating them. Germline V gene data show CDR1 as LGHNA and CDR2 as YNFKEQ. This CDR3 is built from 14 residues. Original processing notes: Nucleated cell number was recorded as an estimate derived from reference gene primer amplification. The assay was immunoSEQ multiplex PCR, and TCRdb's table has in-frame clones only and misses some. Clone size and V and J calls were adopted from that table, with D and trimming inferred from the DNA. Among 150,000 or so clones, roughly four fifths were seen once, and the ten largest hold around 15%.

This TCR was sampled from a human donor with acute or convalescent COVID-19. The donor label of this sample is uncertain. The chain uses TRBV4-2 and TRBJ1-1, with D uncertain. Sequenced input: peripheral blood. The CDR3 loop reads CASSQELRNTEAFF. CDR3 bases: TGTGCCAGCAGCCAAGAACTCCGGAACACTGAAGCTTTCTTT.